The 4 T cell receptor beta chains reported below all come from one sample, sequenced in a study of T cell responses to AZD1222 COVID-19 vaccine. Produced via immunoSEQ multiplex PCR; TCRdb's table is partial and in-frame only. The sample carries roughly 180,000 clones, approximately 93% recorded once. The sample in question was peripheral blood, obtained 28 days after the second AZD1222 dose. The receptors here all came from an adult who received the AZD1222 COVID-19 vaccine.

The chain links TRBV9 to TRBJ1-5; tentative D call: TRBD1 (6 bases). CDR1 is SGDLS and CDR2 is YYNGEE in the germline V gene. This CDR3 contains 13 residues. V gave up 3 bases and J gave up 6 bases, with 10 bases separating them. The DNA of the CDR3 is TGTGCCAGCAGCGCAGGGGTAGGTCAGCCCCAGCATTTT. Translated, it gives CASSAGVGQPQHF.

CDR3 amino acids: CASSISDTQYF. The CDR3, as DNA: TGTGCCAGTAGTATCTCGGATACGCAGTATTTT. The chain is built from TRBV19 and TRBJ2-3; D is uncertain. This CDR3 is built from 11 residues. The V end lost 3 bases, the J end lost 6 bases, and 4 bases lay between the germline ends. Germline CDR1 is LNHDA and CDR2 is SQIVND (reference sequence).

The J gene is TRBJ2-4, the V gene TRBV28; 9 nucleotides agree with TRBD1. V trimming: 3 bases; J trimming: 0 bases; junction bases outside the gene matches: 12. The CDR3 totals 19 residues. Germline-derived CDR1 and CDR2 are MDHEN and SYDVKM. The CDR3 reads CASSFPGTGTLIAKNIQYF. The CDR3 DNA reads TGTGCCAGCAGTTTCCCCGGGACAGGGACCTTGATAGCCAAAAACATTCAGTACTTC.

This clone has only a few counts. The chain has TRBV9 and TRBJ1-2; TRBD1 might be the D (5 bases). V lost 5 bases and J lost 0, with 11 bases in between. This CDR3 has 14 residues. Germline lookup yields CDR1 SGDLS and CDR2 YYNGEE. The CDR3 spells CASSGTGTNYGYTF. In DNA form, the CDR3 reads TGTGCCAGCAGTGGCACAGGTACTAACTATGGCTACACCTTC.